Each of the 10 T cell receptor beta chains below was sequenced from the same sample in a study of early T cells in non-severe SARS-CoV-2 infection. TCRdb used MiXCR to reprocess the 5' RACE reads, holding one entry per CDR3 protein. This sample has about 80,000 distinct CDR3 sequences, with approximately 5% found just once. Source: whole blood, taken at baseline. These receptor sequences come from an adult who was a healthcare worker with PCR-confirmed SARS-CoV-2 infection or an uninfected control (not recorded which).

A few counts support this clonotype. This rearrangement joins TRBV7-2 to TRBJ2-3; perhaps TRBD2 as D (6 bases). The CDR3 length is 15 residues. V shed 5 bases and J shed 4 bases, with 16 bases lying between them. Germline V CDR1 and CDR2: SGHTA, FQGNSA. The CDR3: CASSDMGGRADTQYF. The DNA of the CDR3 is TGTGCCAGCAGCGATATGGGGGGTAGGGCAGATACGCAGTATTTT. The full variable domain, with the rest looked up from reference TRBV7-2 and TRBJ2-3, is GAGVSQSPSNKVTEKGKDVELRCDPISGHTALYWYRQSLGQGLEFLIYFQGNSAPDKSGLPSDRFSAERTGGSVSTLTIQRTQQEDSAVYLCASSDMGGRADTQYFGPGTRLTVL.

This rearrangement joins TRBV2 to TRBJ2-7; TRBD1 matches at 9 bases. The CDR3 loop spans 14 amino acids. Germline lookup yields CDR1 SNHLY and CDR2 FYNNEI. V shed 6 bases and J 5 bases; nucleotides not matched to a gene: 8. CDR3 residues: CASRKPGQGHEQYF. The CDR3, as DNA: TGTGCCAGCAGGAAACCGGGACAGGGTCACGAGCAGTACTTC.

This clonotype came up a few times. The chain employs TRBV6-1 and TRBJ2-7; D gene unclear. The CDR3 sequence is 12 residues long. CDR1 and CDR2 (germline): MNHNS, SASEGT. With 5 bases removed from V and 2 bases from J, the gap between germline ends came to 7 bases. CDR3 residues: CASSFETYEQYF. The CDR3, as DNA: TGTGCCAGCAGTTTTGAGACCTACGAGCAGTACTTC.

The chain combines TRBV3-1 with TRBJ2-7; a weak D match, TRBD2 (6 bases). This CDR3 has 14 amino acids. Between the trimmed V and J ends, which lost 0 bases and 3 bases, there was a span of 9 bases. CDR1 is LGHDT, CDR2 YNNKEL, per germline (reference sequence). The CDR3 protein is CASSQDPGLYEQYF. In DNA, the CDR3 is TGTGCCAGCAGCCAAGACCCGGGACTCTACGAGCAGTACTTC.

This clonotype has ten or more counts. The CDR3 is CASSLTYSGADSGELFF. DNA of the CDR3: TGTGCCAGCAGCTTAACGTACTCCGGGGCGGATTCCGGGGAGCTGTTTTTT. This chain joins TRBV7-3 and TRBJ2-2; the D gene could be TRBD1 or TRBD2 (5 bases each). The germline V gene encodes CDR1 SGHTA and CDR2 FQGTGA. V lost 0 bases to trimming and J lost 6 bases, with 17 bases between them. The CDR3 length is 17 residues.

This clonotype was observed at least ten times. At one end, the junction sequence differs from germline, possibly due to a read error. This rearrangement joins TRBV10-3 to TRBJ2-1, with D tentatively TRBD2 (6 bases). CDR1 is ENHRY, CDR2 SYGVKD, per germline. CDR3 length: 14 residues. The CDR3 DNA sequence: TGTGCCATCAGGACCGGAGGGTCCTACAGTGAGCAGTTCTTC. Residues: CAIRTGGSYSEQFF.

This clonotype ranks as medium-sized. The chain joins TRBV20-1 to TRBJ2-1; 7 bases align to TRBD2. V shed 4 bases and J 7 bases; nucleotides not matched to a gene: 10. This CDR3 is 14 amino acids long. Germline lookup yields CDR1 DFQATT and CDR2 SNEGSKA (reference sequence). The CDR3 reads CSATGLRAGNEQFF. In DNA form, the CDR3 reads TGCAGTGCTACGGGACTAAGGGCTGGAAATGAGCAGTTCTTC.

This clonotype was detected a few times. This rearrangement joins TRBV5-4 to TRBJ2-3; 7 positions agree with TRBD2. The V and J ends lost 3 bases and 2 bases, in that order; junction bases with no gene match: 3. Germline CDR1 reads SGHNT; CDR2 reads YYREEE (reference sequence). This CDR3 is 14 amino acids long. The CDR3 DNA reads TGTGCCAGCAGCTCAGCGGGAAACACAGATACGCAGTATTTT. Its translation is CASSSAGNTDTQYF.

J is TRBJ1-1 and V is TRBV30; the D gene is possibly TRBD1 (5 bases). Germline CDR1 is GTSNPN and CDR2 is SVGIG (reference sequence). The CDR3 runs to 13 residues. The V end was cut by 7 bases, the J end by 3 bases, with 15 bases between. The CDR3 DNA is TGTGCCTCCCGGGACCGCTCATACACTGAAGCTTTCTTT. Encoded protein: CASRDRSYTEAFF.

This clonotype was seen more than once but under ten times. The chain uses TRBV9 and TRBJ1-2, with TRBD1 as a possible D gene (5 bases). There are 18 residues in the CDR3. Germline V gives CDR1 SGDLS, CDR2 YYNGEE. Trimming shortened V by 0 bases and J by 0 bases, and 18 bases separated the two germline ends. The CDR3 is CASSVVGTRQFSNYGYTF. CDR3 DNA sequence: TGTGCCAGCAGCGTAGTGGGTACAAGACAGTTTTCTAACTATGGCTACACCTTC.